This TCR beta chain was obtained from a study of glioma-infiltrating T cells after dendritic cell vaccination. Whole-study context: Samples are from glioblastoma patients in Phase I and II dendritic cell vaccine trials.

The data were produced by immunoSEQ multiplex PCR, yet TCRdb's version contains in-frame clones alone and is incomplete. The repertoire holds around 62,000 clones, with around 83% as singletons. V was pared by 4 bases and J by 7 bases, with 10 bases between. This CDR3 has 13 amino acids. Germline CDR1 and CDR2: LNHDA and SQIVND (reference sequence). Here the sequenced sample was blood, taken before dendritic cell vaccination. V and J are TRBV19 and TRBJ1-4, with D unclear. The clonotype originates from a human donor with glioblastoma. The CDR3 region has the DNA TGTGCCAGTAGTACCGTAAGGAGTGAAAAACTGTTTTTT. This gives the protein CASSTVRSEKLFF.